The present TCR beta chain was sequenced within a study of control samples from healthy donors and cancer patients (dated by TCRdb to the early 2020s). Between the V and J ends, shortened by 2 bases and 4 bases respectively, the junction contains 8 bases. The germline V gene yields MNHEY for CDR1 and SVGAGI for CDR2. The CDR3 sequence holds 13 residues, the cysteine and phenylalanine included. Solely the CDR3 DNA is kept, with 39 bases framed from the first base. In the case of this clone: Its target antigen remains unknown.

Receptor amplification or capture employed the immunoSEQ multiplex PCR assay. The table comes from immuneACCESS by way of TCRdb, which keeps in-frame sequences with V and J called. Part of the clones is missing from these tables; in studies checked, under half for an unresolved V gene and the rest for unknown reasons. This sample's table lists about 190,000 clones. 2% to 2.5% of the sample lies in the top ten. This receptor was identified in a woman in her 30s in good health. The receptor chain draws on TRBV6-5 and TRBJ1-2; the D gene identity is not certain. Sequencing input: blood. The CDR3 region: CASSYLGSYGYTF. The nucleotide sequence is given as TGTGCCAGCAGTTACCTAGGGTCCTATGGCTACACCTTC.